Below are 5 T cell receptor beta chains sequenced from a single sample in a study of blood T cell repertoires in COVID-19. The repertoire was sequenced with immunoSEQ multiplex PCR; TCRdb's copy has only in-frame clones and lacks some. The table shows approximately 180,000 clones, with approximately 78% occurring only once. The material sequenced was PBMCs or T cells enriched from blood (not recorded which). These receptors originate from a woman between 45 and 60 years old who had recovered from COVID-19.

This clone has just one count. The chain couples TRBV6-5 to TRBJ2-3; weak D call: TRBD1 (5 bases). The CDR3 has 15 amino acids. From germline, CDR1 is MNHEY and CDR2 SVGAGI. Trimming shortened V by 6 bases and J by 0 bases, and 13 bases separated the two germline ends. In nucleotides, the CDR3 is TGTGCCAGCAGCCCGACAGAGAGTAGCACAGATACGCAGTATTTT. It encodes CASSPTESSTDTQYF.

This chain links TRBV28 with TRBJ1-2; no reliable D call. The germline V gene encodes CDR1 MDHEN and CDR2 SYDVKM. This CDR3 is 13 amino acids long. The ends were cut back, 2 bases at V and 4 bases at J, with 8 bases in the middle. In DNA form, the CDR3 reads TGTGCCAGCAGTTTACGACAAGGCTATGGCTACACCTTC. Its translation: CASSLRQGYGYTF.

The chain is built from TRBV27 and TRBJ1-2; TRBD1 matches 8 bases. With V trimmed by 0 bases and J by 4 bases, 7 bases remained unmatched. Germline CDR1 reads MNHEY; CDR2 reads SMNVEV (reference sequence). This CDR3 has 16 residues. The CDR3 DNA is TGTGCCAGCAGTTTATCCGGGACAGGATTCTCCTATGGCTACACCTTC. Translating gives CASSLSGTGFSYGYTF.

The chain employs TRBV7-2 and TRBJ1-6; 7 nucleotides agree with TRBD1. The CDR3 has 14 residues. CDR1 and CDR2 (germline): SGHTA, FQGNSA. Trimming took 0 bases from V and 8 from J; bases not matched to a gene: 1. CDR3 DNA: TGTGCCAGCAGCTTAGCCAGGGGGTATTCACCCCTCCACTTT. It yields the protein CASSLARGYSPLHF.

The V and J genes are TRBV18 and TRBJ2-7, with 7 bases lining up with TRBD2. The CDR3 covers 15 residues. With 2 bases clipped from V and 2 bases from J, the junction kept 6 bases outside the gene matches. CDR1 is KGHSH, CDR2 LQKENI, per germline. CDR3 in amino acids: CASSPSPSGPYEQYF. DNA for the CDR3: TGTGCCAGCTCACCAAGTCCTAGCGGTCCCTACGAGCAGTACTTC.